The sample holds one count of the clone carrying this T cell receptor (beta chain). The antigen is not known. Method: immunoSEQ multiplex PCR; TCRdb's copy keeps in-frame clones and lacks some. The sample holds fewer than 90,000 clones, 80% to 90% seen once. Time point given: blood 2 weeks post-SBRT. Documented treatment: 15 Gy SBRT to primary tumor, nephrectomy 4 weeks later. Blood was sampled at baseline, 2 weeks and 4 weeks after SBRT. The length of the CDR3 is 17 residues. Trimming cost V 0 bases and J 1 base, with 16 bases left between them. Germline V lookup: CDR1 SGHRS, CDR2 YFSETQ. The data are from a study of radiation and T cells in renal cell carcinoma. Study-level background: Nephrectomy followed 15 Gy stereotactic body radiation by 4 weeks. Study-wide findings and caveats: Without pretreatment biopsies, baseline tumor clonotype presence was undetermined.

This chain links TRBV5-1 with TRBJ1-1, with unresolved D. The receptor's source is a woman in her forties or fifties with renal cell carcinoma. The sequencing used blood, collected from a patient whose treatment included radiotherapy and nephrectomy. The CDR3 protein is CASSLGGVLVENTEAFF. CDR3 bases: TGCGCCAGCAGCTTGGGGGGAGTTCTGGTGGAGAACACTGAAGCTTTCTTT.